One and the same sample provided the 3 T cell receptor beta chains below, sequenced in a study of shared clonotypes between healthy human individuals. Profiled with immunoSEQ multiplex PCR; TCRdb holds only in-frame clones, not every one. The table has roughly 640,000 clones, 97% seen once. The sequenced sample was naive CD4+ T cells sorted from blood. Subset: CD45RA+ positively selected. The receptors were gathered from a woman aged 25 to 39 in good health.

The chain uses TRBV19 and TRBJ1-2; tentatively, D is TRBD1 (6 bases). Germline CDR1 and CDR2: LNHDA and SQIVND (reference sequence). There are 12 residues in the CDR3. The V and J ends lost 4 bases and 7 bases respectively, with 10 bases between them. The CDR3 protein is CASSKGGGGYTF. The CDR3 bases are TGTGCCAGTAGTAAGGGGGGCGGTGGCTACACCTTC.

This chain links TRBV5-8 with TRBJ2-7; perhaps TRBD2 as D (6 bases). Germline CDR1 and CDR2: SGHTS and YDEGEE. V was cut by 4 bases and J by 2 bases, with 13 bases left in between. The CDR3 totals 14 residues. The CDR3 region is CASSLNWRAYEQYF. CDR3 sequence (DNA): TGTGCCAGCAGCCTAAATTGGAGGGCCTACGAGCAGTACTTC.

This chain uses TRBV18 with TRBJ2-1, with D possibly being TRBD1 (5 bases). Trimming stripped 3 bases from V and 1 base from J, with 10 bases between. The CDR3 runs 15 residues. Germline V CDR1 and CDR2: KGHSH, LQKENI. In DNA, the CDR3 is TGTGCCAGCTCACCCCTAACAGGATCCTACAATGAGCAGTTCTTC. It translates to CASSPLTGSYNEQFF.